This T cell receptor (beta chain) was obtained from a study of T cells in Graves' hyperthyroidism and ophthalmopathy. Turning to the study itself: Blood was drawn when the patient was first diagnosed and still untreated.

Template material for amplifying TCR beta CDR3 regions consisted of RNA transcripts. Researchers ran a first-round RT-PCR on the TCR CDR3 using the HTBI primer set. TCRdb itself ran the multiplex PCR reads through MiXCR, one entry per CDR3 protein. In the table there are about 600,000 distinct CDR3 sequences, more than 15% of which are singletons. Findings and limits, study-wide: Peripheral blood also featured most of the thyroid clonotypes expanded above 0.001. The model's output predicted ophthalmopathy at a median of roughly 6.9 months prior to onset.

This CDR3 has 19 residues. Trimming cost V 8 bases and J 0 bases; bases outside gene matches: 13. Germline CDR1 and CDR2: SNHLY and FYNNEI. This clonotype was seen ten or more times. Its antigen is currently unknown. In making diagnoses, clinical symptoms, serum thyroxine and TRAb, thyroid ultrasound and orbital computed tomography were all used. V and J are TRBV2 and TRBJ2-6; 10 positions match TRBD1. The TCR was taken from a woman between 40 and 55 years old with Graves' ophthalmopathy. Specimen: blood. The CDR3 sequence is CASLILPGQGTSGANVLTF. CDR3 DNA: TGTGCCAGCTTGATCCTACCGGGACAGGGGACCTCTGGGGCCAACGTCCTGACTTTC.